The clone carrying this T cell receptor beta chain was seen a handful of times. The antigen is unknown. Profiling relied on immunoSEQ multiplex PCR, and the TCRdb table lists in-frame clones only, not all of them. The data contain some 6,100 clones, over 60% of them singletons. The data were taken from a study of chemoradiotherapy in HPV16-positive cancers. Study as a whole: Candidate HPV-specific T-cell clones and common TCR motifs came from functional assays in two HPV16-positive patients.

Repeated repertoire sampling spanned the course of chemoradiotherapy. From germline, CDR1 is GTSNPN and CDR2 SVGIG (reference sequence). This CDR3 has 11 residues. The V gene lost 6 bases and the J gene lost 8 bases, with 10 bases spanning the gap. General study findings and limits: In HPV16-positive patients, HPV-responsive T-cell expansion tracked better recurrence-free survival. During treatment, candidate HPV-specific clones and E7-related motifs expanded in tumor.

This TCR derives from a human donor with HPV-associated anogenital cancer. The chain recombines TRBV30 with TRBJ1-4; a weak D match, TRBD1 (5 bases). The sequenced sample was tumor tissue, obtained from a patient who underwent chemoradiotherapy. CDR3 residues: CACRDGEKLFF. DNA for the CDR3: TGTGCCTGCCGGGACGGCGAAAAACTGTTTTTT.